This TCR beta chain originates from a study of cytomegalovirus exposure and HLA in healthy donors. Findings and limits, study-wide: Later genetic work tied a missense DCLRE1C variant to beta-chain V and J trimming.

The donors gave bone marrow, and they were healthy. Points on this clone: Its antigen is not identified.

Primers included in the PCR were 60 Vbeta and 13 Jbeta primers. Clones were read by immunoSEQ multiplex PCR, and TCRdb kept only the in-frame ones, dropping some. The table includes 80,000 to 130,000 clones, 79% detected once. The sequence came from a female donor in good health and CMV-seropositive. Material: PBMCs.

The CDR3 loop reads CASSRGSGSRYEQYF. The DNA of the CDR3 is TGTGCCAGCAGCCGAGGGAGCGGGAGCCGCTACGAGCAGTACTTC. The chain uses TRBV7-9 and TRBJ2-7; 8 bases are shared with TRBD2. In germline, CDR1 is SEHNR, CDR2 FQNEAQ (reference sequence). This CDR3 has 15 amino acids. Trimming at V came to 5 bases and at J to 3 bases, leaving 9 bases not matched to a gene.